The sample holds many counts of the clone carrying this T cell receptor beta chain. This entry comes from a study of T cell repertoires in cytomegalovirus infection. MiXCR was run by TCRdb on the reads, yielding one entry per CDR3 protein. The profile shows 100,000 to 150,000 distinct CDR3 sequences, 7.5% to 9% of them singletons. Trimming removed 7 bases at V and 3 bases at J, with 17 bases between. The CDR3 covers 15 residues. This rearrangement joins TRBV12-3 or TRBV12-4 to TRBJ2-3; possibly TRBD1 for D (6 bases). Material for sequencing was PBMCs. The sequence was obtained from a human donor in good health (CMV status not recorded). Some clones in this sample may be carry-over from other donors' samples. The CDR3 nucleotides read TGTGCCAGCACCCCCCGGAGGACAGTAACAGATACGCAGTATTTT. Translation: CASTPRRTVTDTQYF.